Listed below are T cell receptor beta chains from one sample, sequenced in a study of CD8+CD57+ T cells in acquired aplastic anemia. TCRdb reanalysed the reads using MiXCR and keeps one entry per CDR3 protein. The repertoire holds about 120,000 distinct CDR3 sequences, with 55% to 60% as singletons. The sample comprised sorted CD4+, CD8+, or CD8+CD57+ T cells (not recorded which) from PBMCs. Source of these receptors: a human donor with aplastic anemia. CDR3s include the opening cysteine and the closing phenylalanine or tryptophan. The order of the fields is clone size, J gene, V gene, D gene, CDR3 DNA, CDR3 protein. D genes are given only for firm matches. Expanded clones are given a class, and other clones once, few, many or no size at all.

>NA|TRBJ2-5|TRBV11-2|NA
TGTGCCAGCAGCTTAGGGTTGAACAGGGCCGGGGAAGAGACCCAGTACTTC
CASSLGLNRAGEETQYF
>NA|TRBJ1-2|TRBV2|NA
TGTGCCAGCAGTGAAGCTCCGCAGACCCGGAAGGGCTACACCTTC
CASSEAPQTRKGYTF
>NA|TRBJ2-5|TRBV2|NA
TGTGCCAGCAGAGACACGGGCGGGATGGCCCAGTACTTC
CASRDTGGMAQYF
>NA|TRBJ1-4|TRBV29-1|TRBD1
TGCAGCGTCGAAAAGCGGACAGGGGGAGAAAAACTGTTTTTT
CSVEKRTGGEKLFF
>few|TRBJ2-3|TRBV11-2|TRBD1
TGTGCCAGCAGCTTATCCGGGACAGGGAACACAGATACGCAGTATTTT
CASSLSGTGNTDTQYF
>once|TRBJ1-2|TRBV10-3|NA
TGTGCCATCAGTGAGGGGGCTAACTATGGCTACACCTTC
CAISEGANYGYTF
>NA|TRBJ2-5|TRBV2|NA
TGTGCCAGCAGTGAAACCGTGGGTCTGGCGGAGACCCAGTACTTC
CASSETVGLAETQYF
>NA|TRBJ1-1|TRBV20-1|NA
TGCAGTGCTAGAGATCCGACAGACATGAACACTGAAGCTTTCTTT
CSARDPTDMNTEAFF
>NA|TRBJ2-3|TRBV19|NA
TGTGCCAGTACGGGGGCGACGCAGTATTTT
CASTGATQYF
>NA|TRBJ2-1|TRBV20-1|TRBD2
TGCAGTGCTAGGGTCTTCGGCCTAGCGGGGGCGAATGAGCAGTTCTTC
CSARVFGLAGANEQFF
>once|TRBJ2-7|TRBV20-1|TRBD2
TGCAGTGCCTCCGGGACTAGCGGGCCGACCTACGAGCAGTACTTC
CSASGTSGPTYEQYF
>NA|TRBJ1-1|TRBV6-5|TRBD1
TGTGCCAGCAGTTTTCGAGAACCACAGGGGCTCGGCACTGAAGCTTTCTTT
CASSFREPQGLGTEAFF
>NA|TRBJ2-1|TRBV24-1|NA
TGTGCCACCAGTGACATAGGGAGCTCCTACAATGAGCAGTTCTTC
CATSDIGSSYNEQFF
>many|TRBJ1-1|TRBV2|TRBD1
TGTGCCAGCATCAGACAGGGGGAGGCCTACACTGAAGCTTTCTTT
CASIRQGEAYTEAFF
>NA|TRBJ1-1|TRBV10-3|NA
TGTGCCATGGGGGAGGGAATGAACACTGAAGCTTTCTTT
CAMGEGMNTEAFF
>NA|TRBJ1-2|TRBV19|TRBD1
TGTGCCAGTAGTACGACAGGGGTTCGTGGCTACACCTTC
CASSTTGVRGYTF
>NA|TRBJ2-7|TRBV9|TRBD1
TGTGCCAGCAGCGCTAGACAGGGGACCCTCTACGAGCAGTACTTC
CASSARQGTLYEQYF
>NA|TRBJ2-1|TRBV20-1|NA
TGCAGTGCTGGAGCAACTAATGAGCAGTTCTTC
CSAGATNEQFF
>many|TRBJ1-5|TRBV7-7|NA
TGTGCTAGCAGCTTAGTAGGGAAGGGTGGAAGGGATAGCAATCAGCCCCAGCATTTT
CASSLVGKGGRDSNQPQHF
>many|TRBJ2-2|TRBV7-8|NA
TGTGCCAGCAGCTTATCGGCTAGTATTGGGGAGCTGTTTTTT
CASSLSASIGELFF